The 6 T cell receptor beta chains listed next were all sequenced from one sample in a study of shared T cell receptors in the human thymus (dated by TCRdb to the early 2020s). The library was produced with the immunoSEQ multiplex PCR assay. What TCRdb holds here is the immuneACCESS table cut down to in-frame rearrangements. Part of the clones is not present; checked against another copy, under half of the missing clones reflect an unresolved V gene, and the others are unexplained. Present in this sample are hundreds of thousands of clones, around 93% of which were seen just once. The biggest ten clones account for around 0.018% of the sample. The sequenced sample was thymocytes. These TCRs come from a human donor.

The V gene is TRBV28, the J gene TRBJ2-1, with TRBD1 matching 8 bases. V gave up 1 base and J gave up 4 bases; unmatched junction bases: 3. In germline, CDR1 is MDHEN, CDR2 SYDVKM. CDR3 length: 15 residues. The CDR3 reads CASSLSGQEYNEQFF. In nucleotides, the CDR3 is TGTGCCAGCAGTTTATCGGGACAGGAGTACAATGAGCAGTTCTTC.

This chain uses TRBV11-2 with TRBJ1-5, with 10 bases identical to TRBD1. The CDR3 contains 14 residues. V lost 5 bases, J lost 6 bases, and 4 bases stayed unmatched. The germline gives CDR1 SGHAT, CDR2 FQNNGV. The CDR3 loop is CASSTGQGGQPQHF. CDR3 sequence (DNA): TGTGCCAGCAGCACCGGACAGGGGGGTCAGCCCCAGCATTTT. Drawing the rest from reference TRBV11-2 and TRBJ1-5, the complete variable domain is EAGVAQSPRYKIIEKRQSVAFWCNPISGHATLYWYQQILGQGPKLLIQFQNNGVVDDSQLPKDRFSAERLKGVDSTLKIQPAKLEDSAVYLCASSTGQGGQPQHFGDGTRLSIL.

Remarks on this clone: Its ends do not fully match the called genes, so a read error is possible. The genes are TRBV7-7 and TRBJ2-2; D gene unclear. The CDR3 spans 13 residues. Germline lookup yields CDR1 SSHAT and CDR2 FNYEAQ (reference sequence). CDR3 region: CASSLDLTGELFF. As DNA, the CDR3 is TGTGCTAGCAGCTTAGATTTAACCGGGGAGCTGTTTTTT.

The V gene is TRBV6-6, the J gene TRBJ2-7; no firm D call. Germline values: CDR1 MNHNY, CDR2 SVGAGI (reference sequence). V was shortened by 0 bases and J by 3 bases, with 15 bases between the two germline ends. The CDR3 runs to 16 residues. The DNA for the CDR3 is TGTGCCAGCAGTTACTCGATCCAGGAAGGTCGCTACGAGCAGTACTTC. Protein sequence: CASSYSIQEGRYEQYF.

The chain combines TRBV19 with TRBJ2-4; D tentatively reads TRBD1 or TRBD2 (5 bases each). The CDR3 runs 18 residues. Looked up from germline, CDR1 is LNHDA and CDR2 is SQIVND (reference sequence). V gave up 5 bases and J gave up 0 bases, with 20 bases separating them. DNA of the CDR3: TGTGCCAGTAGTGGAGCGGCAGGGAGAAAACTAGCCAAAAACATTCAGTACTTC. Translating gives CASSGAAGRKLAKNIQYF.

The chain joins TRBV5-5 to TRBJ1-2; 7 positions match TRBD1. Per germline, CDR1 SGHKS and CDR2 YYEKEE (reference sequence). The V and J ends lost 4 bases and 4 bases, in that order; junction bases with no gene match: 7. The CDR3 runs to 14 residues. As DNA, the CDR3 is TGTGCCAGCAGCGACCCGGGACAGAGCTATGGCTACACCTTC. Translation: CASSDPGQSYGYTF.